The next 4 T cell receptor beta chains were all read from a single sample in a study of blood T cells in healthy people across ages. Alongside a J-beta primer mix, a sample-barcoded 5' primer served in a second PCR lasting about 7 to 11 cycles. TCRdb re-called the 5' RACE reads through MiXCR, storing one row per CDR3 protein. The table has around 1.5 million distinct CDR3 sequences, about 40% seen once. Sequenced input: blood. Every receptor here comes from a woman aged 18-29 years in good health.

The table lists this clonotype with a few counts. The chain recombines TRBV6-5 with TRBJ2-3, with 8 bases aligning to TRBD2. The V and J ends lost 0 bases and 2 bases, in that order; junction bases with no gene match: 4. Looked up from germline, CDR1 is MNHEY and CDR2 is SVGAGI. The CDR3 runs to 16 residues. The CDR3 loop is CASSYSPGGHTDTQYF. The CDR3 DNA reads as TGTGCCAGCAGTTACTCCCCGGGAGGGCACACAGATACGCAGTATTTT.

This chain connects TRBV6-2 or TRBV6-3 to TRBJ2-3; 7 bases match TRBD2. With 2 bases clipped from V and 4 bases from J, the junction kept 6 bases outside the gene matches. CDR1 and CDR2 (germline): MNHEY, SVGEGT. The CDR3 extends over 15 amino acids. CDR3 region: CASSYAWGGSDTQYF. The CDR3 DNA reads as TGTGCCAGCAGTTACGCTTGGGGGGGGTCAGATACGCAGTATTTT.

The rearrangement joins TRBV3-1 to TRBJ2-1; D is uncertain. Trimming took 0 bases from V and 7 from J, leaving 19 bases between them. Germline V CDR1 and CDR2: LGHDT, YNNKEL (reference sequence). CDR3 size: 17 residues. The CDR3 region is CASSQEGSRTLLNEQFF. DNA of the CDR3: TGTGCCAGCAGCCAAGAAGGCTCTCGGACCCTTCTAAATGAGCAGTTCTTC.

This chain links TRBV4-1 with TRBJ1-2; D is uncertain. CDR1 MGHRA and CDR2 YSYEKL come from the germline V gene. The V end was cut by 0 bases, the J end by 8 bases, with 10 bases between. This CDR3 has 13 residues. In DNA form, the CDR3 reads TGCGCCAGCAGCCAAGAAGAGGGTGGGGGCTACACCTTC. Its protein product is CASSQEEGGGYTF.